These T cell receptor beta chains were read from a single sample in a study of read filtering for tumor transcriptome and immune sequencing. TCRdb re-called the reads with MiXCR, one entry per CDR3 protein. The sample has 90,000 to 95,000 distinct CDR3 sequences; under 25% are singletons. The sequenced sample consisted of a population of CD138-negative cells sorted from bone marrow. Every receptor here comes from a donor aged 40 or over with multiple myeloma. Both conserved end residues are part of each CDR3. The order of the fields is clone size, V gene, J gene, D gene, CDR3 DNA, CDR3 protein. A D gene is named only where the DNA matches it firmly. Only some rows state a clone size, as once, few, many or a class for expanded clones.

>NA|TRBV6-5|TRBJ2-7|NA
TGTGCCAGCAGTTACTCCCGGACAACCTCCTACGAGCAGTACTTC
CASSYSRTTSYEQYF
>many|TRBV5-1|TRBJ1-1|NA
TGCGCCAGCAGCCCGAGTCTGGGTGTCGCTGAAGCTTTCTTT
CASSPSLGVAEAFF
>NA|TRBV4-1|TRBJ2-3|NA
TGCGCCAGCAGCCTGGACTTTACAGATACGCAGTATTTT
CASSLDFTDTQYF
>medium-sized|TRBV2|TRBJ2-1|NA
TGTGCCAGCAGGTACGGGCGGGACTACAATGAGCAGTTCTTC
CASRYGRDYNEQFF
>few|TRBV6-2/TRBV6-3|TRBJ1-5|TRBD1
TGTGCCAGCAGTCCCGACAGGGTTCAGCCCCAGCATTTT
CASSPDRVQPQHF
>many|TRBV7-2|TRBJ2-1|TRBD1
TGTGCCAGCACTGCGGACAGGGCCGGAGTTGGTGAGCAGTTCTTC
CASTADRAGVGEQFF
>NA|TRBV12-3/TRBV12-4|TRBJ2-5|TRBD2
TGTGCCGGCACCAACGCGGGGGGGGCCGGGACCCAGTACTTC
CAGTNAGGAGTQYF
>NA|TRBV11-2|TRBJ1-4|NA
TGTGCCAGCAGCACCGGGACAACGAAACTGTTTTTT
CASSTGTTKLFF
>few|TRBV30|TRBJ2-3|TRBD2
TGTGCCTGGAGAGCCCTAGCGGGGGGCGCAGATACGCAGTATTTT
CAWRALAGGADTQYF
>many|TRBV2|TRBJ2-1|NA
TGTGCCAGCAGTAACAAAGGGGAGCAGTTCTTC
CASSNKGEQFF
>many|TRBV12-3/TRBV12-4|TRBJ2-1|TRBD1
TGTGCCAGCAGTTTCCTGAACAGGGGGGAAAATGAGCAGTTCTTC
CASSFLNRGENEQFF
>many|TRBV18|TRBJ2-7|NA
TGTGCCAGCTCTCAGAATTATGACGAGCAGTACTTC
CASSQNYDEQYF
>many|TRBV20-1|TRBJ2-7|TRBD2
TGCAGTGCTAGGGCCGGGGGGGATTCCTACGAGCAGTACTTC
CSARAGGDSYEQYF
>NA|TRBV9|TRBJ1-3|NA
TGTGCCAGCAGCGAAGAGACAACTCCTGGAAACACCATATATTTT
CASSEETTPGNTIYF
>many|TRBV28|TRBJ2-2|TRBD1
TGTGCCAGCAGTACAGGGGGAGATCGGGCCGGGGAGCTGTTTTTT
CASSTGGDRAGELFF
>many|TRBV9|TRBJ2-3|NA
TGTGCCAGCAGCGTCCGGGGGGCTAGCACAGATACGCAGTATTTT
CASSVRGASTDTQYF
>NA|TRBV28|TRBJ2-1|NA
TGTGCCAGCAGTTCCTTTACTAGTCAGTACAATGAGCAGTTCTTC
CASSSFTSQYNEQFF
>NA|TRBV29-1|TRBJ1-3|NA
TGCAGCGTAACGCACGGAAACACCATATATTTT
CSVTHGNTIYF
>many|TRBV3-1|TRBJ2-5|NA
TGTGCCAGCAGCCAGAACCCTCAAGAGACCCAGTACTTC
CASSQNPQETQYF
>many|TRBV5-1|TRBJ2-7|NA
TGCGCCAGGACCCTCCAGCGGGACAGCTACTACGAGCAGTACTTC
CARTLQRDSYYEQYF
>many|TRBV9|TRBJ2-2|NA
TGTGCCAGCGACAGAGGTATGAACACCGGGGAGCTGTTTTTT
CASDRGMNTGELFF
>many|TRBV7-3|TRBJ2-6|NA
TGTGCCAGCAGCTTAAGGGGAACCGGGGCCAACGTCCTGACTTTC
CASSLRGTGANVLTF
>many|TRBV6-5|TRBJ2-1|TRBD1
TGTGCCAGCAGACAGGACAGGGCCTACAATGAGCAGTTCTTC
CASRQDRAYNEQFF
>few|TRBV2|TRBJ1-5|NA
TGTGCCAGCAGCGATACGACAGGATTCCGCAATCAGCCCCAGCATTTT
CASSDTTGFRNQPQHF
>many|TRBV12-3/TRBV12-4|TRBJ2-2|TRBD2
TGTGCCAGCAGCTTTTGGCAGCGGGGGGGCATTTGGATGCGCACCGGGGAGCTGTTTTTT
CASSFWQRGGIWMRTGELFF
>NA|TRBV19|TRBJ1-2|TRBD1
TGTGCCAGTAGTCCCGGGACAGGGTTGGACTATGGCTACACCTTC
CASSPGTGLDYGYTF
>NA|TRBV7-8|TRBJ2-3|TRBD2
TGTGCCAGCAGCAGTAACCTAGCGGGGGGGCCGACAGATACGCAGTATTTT
CASSSNLAGGPTDTQYF
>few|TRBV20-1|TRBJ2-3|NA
TGCAGTGCTAGCTTCCCAGGCTCCGCTACGCAGTATTTT
CSASFPGSATQYF
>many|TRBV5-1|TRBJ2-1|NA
TGCGCCAGCAGCTTGGGGGACGGATACTACAATGAGCAGTTCTTC
CASSLGDGYYNEQFF
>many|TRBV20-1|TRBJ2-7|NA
TGCAGTGCTAGAGATCCTTCTAGGGGTCAGGGCTACGAGCAGTACTTC
CSARDPSRGQGYEQYF
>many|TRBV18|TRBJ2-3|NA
TGTGCCAGCTCACCGCCGGGACCCCGGGGAGATACGCAGTATTTT
CASSPPGPRGDTQYF
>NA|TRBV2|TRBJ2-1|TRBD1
TGTGCCAGTAGGACAGGGACGGGAAGGGCCTACAATGAGCAGTTCTTC
CASRTGTGRAYNEQFF
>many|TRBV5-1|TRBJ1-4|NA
TGCGCCAGCAGCTTGGGTCCCGCCTCAACTAATGAAAAACTGTTTTTT
CASSLGPASTNEKLFF
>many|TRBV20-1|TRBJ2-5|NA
TGCAGTGCTAGAGATCGGTTAGGGAGAGAGACCCAGTACTTC
CSARDRLGRETQYF
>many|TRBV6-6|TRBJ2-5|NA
TGTGCCAGCAGCCGTCCCGGGACGGAAGAGACCCAGTACTTC
CASSRPGTEETQYF
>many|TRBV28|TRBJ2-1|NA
TGTGCCAGCAGTTTAGCAAGTTCCGGGACGGACAATGAGCAGTTCTTC
CASSLASSGTDNEQFF
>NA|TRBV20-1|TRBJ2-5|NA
TGCAGTGCTAGTCTTAGGGGAGAGACCCAGTACTTC
CSASLRGETQYF
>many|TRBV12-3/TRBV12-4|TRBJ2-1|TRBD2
TGTGCCAGCAGTACGGGACTAGCGGGGATCGATGAGCAGTTCTTC
CASSTGLAGIDEQFF
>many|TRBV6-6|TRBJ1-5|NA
TGTGCCAGCTCCGAGCGAAATCAGCCCCAGCATTTT
CASSERNQPQHF
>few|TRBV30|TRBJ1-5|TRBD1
TGTGCTTTTAACAAAGGGGGCCAGCCCCAGCATTTT
CAFNKGGQPQHF
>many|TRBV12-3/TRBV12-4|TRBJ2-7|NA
TGTGCCAGCAGTCGGGGGAGAACCTACTCCTACGAGCAGTACTTC
CASSRGRTYSYEQYF
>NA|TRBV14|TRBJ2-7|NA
TGTGCCAGCAGCCAACCGGCCACAGCAACCTACGAGCAGTACTTC
CASSQPATATYEQYF
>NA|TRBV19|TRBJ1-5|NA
TGTGCCAGTAGTATCCGGAATAGCAATCAGCCCCAGCATTTT
CASSIRNSNQPQHF
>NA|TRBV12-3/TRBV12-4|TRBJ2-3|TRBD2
TGTGCCAGCAGTTTAGTGGCGGGGGGCTTCACAGATACGCAGTATTTT
CASSLVAGGFTDTQYF
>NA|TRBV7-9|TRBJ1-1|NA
TGTGCCAGCGGCTACCCTAAGACAGCCAACACTGAAGCTTTCTTT
CASGYPKTANTEAFF
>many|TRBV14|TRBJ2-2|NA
TGTGCCAGCAGCCTGGATCGGTACACCGGGGAGCTGTTTTTT
CASSLDRYTGELFF
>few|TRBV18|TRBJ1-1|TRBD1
TGTGCCAGCTCACCACTAAACAGGGGGAACACTGAAGCTTTCTTT
CASSPLNRGNTEAFF
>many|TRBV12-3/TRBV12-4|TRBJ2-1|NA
TGTGCCAGCAGTTTTGGAGGGTTTCGGTTCTTC
CASSFGGFRFF
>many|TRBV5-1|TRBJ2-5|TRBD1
TGCGCCAGCAGCTCCCAGGGACAGCAAGAGACCCAGTACTTC
CASSSQGQQETQYF
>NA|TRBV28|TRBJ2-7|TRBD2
TGTGCCAGCAGTTTCCCGAGCGGGGGCCTGTACTTC
CASSFPSGGLYF
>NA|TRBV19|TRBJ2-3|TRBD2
TGTGCCAGTAGCCCTCTGAAACGGGGGGGCACAGATACGCAGTATTTT
CASSPLKRGGTDTQYF
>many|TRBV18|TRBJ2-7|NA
TGTGCCAGCTCCCCCGGTCTTGGGAACTACGAGCAGTACTTC
CASSPGLGNYEQYF
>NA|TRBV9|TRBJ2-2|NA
TGTGCCAGCAGCGTAACAGGGATCAGCGGGGAGCTGTTTTTT
CASSVTGISGELFF
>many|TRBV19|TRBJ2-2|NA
TGTGCCAGTCGTCGGATGGCCGGGGAGCTGTTTTTT
CASRRMAGELFF
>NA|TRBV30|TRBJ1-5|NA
TGTGCCTGGAGTGCGGGTTCGAGCAATCAGCCCCAGCATTTT
CAWSAGSSNQPQHF
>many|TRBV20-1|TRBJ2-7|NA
TGCAGTGCTAGAGAATACGAGCAGTACTTC
CSAREYEQYF
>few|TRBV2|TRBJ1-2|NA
TGTGCCAGCAGTGAAGGGGCAGGGGATGGCTACACCTTC
CASSEGAGDGYTF
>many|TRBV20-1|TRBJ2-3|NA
TGCAGTGCTAGAGATCGTGGGTACACAGATACGCAGTATTTT
CSARDRGYTDTQYF
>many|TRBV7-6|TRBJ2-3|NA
TGTGCCAGCCCCGACTCGGGAGTCGGCGGCACAGATACGCAGTATTTT
CASPDSGVGGTDTQYF
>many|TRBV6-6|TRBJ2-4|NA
TGTGCCAGCTCCCCGGGAAGAAAGAACATTCAGTACTTC
CASSPGRKNIQYF